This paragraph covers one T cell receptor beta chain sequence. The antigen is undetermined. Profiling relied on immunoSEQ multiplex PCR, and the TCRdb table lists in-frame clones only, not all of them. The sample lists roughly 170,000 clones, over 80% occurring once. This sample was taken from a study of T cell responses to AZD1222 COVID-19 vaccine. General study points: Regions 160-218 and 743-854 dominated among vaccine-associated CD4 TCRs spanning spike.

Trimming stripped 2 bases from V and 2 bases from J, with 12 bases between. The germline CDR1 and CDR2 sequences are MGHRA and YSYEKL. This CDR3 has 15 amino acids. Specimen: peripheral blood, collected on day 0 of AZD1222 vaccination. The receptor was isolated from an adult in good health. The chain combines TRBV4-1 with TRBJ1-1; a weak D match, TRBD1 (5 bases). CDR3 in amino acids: CASSQREGINTEAFF. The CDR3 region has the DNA TGCGCCAGCAGCCAAAGGGAGGGGATAAACACTGAAGCTTTCTTT.